These 19 T cell receptor beta chains were sequenced from one sample in a study of CD8 T cells in Susac syndrome. Reverse transcription used about 0.45 to 1 ug RNA and random hexamers. TCRdb reprocessed the immunoSEQ multiplex PCR reads via MiXCR and lists one record per CDR3 protein. There are 190,000 or so distinct CDR3 sequences in the sample; roughly 94% occur only once, and about 0.08% lies in the top ten. The sample consisted of CD4+ T cells from PBMCs. Receptors originate from a human donor with multiple sclerosis.

The CDR3, as DNA: TGTGCCTGGAGTCCACAGAACACTGAAGCTTTCTTT. This sequence encodes CAWSPQNTEAFF. The rearrangement joins TRBV30 to TRBJ1-1; D ambiguous. V was shortened by 2 bases and J by 1 base, with 5 bases between the two germline ends. There are 12 residues in the CDR3. In germline, CDR1 is GTSNPN, CDR2 SVGIG (reference sequence).

The chain couples TRBV15 to TRBJ2-7; D is ambiguous. This CDR3 region has 14 residues. CDR1 and CDR2 (germline): LNHNV, YYDKDF (reference sequence). V gave up 0 bases and J gave up 3 bases, with 9 bases separating them. CDR3 coding DNA: TGTGCCACCAGCAGAGATAGGAAGAGCTACGAGCAGTACTTC. Encoded protein: CATSRDRKSYEQYF.

CDR3 sequence (DNA): TGTGCCAGCTCAGTGACAAACACTGAAGCTTTCTTT. It translates to CASSVTNTEAFF. The V gene is TRBV18, the J gene TRBJ1-1; D gene uncertain. The CDR3 length is 12 residues. The ends were cut back, 5 bases at V and 2 bases at J, with 6 bases in the middle. Germline loops: CDR1 KGHSH, CDR2 LQKENI. Using reference TRBV18 and TRBJ1-1 for the parts outside the CDR3, the full variable domain is NAGVMQNPRHLVRRRGQEARLRCSPMKGHSHVYWYRQLPEEGLKFMVYLQKENIIDESGMPKERFSAEFPKEGPSILRIQQVVRGDSAAYFCASSVTNTEAFFGQGTRLTVV.

The chain links TRBV27 to TRBJ2-1; 7 positions agree with TRBD1. Germline loops: CDR1 MNHEY, CDR2 SMNVEV (reference sequence). The junction had 9 bases not matched to a gene; V was cut back by 5 bases and J by 5 bases. The CDR3 length is 15 residues. As DNA, the CDR3 is TGTGCCAGCAGTCCGCGACAGGGCGCCCACAATGAGCAGTTCTTC. Amino acids: CASSPRQGAHNEQFF.

The chain carries TRBV4-1 and TRBJ1-2; 8 bases agree with TRBD1. The J segment lost 7 bases and the V segment lost 6 bases, leaving 13 bases of the junction unmatched. The CDR3 length is 15 residues. Looked up from germline, CDR1 is MGHRA and CDR2 is YSYEKL. The CDR3 sequence is CASRREPTGEFGYTF. The CDR3 nucleotides are TGCGCCAGCAGGAGAGAACCGACAGGGGAGTTTGGCTACACCTTC.

This chain links TRBV29-1 with TRBJ1-1; no firm D call. The germline CDR1 and CDR2 sequences are SQVTM and ANQGSEA. The germline V and J ends were trimmed by 1 base and 5 bases, with 11 bases remaining between them. The CDR3 is made up of 13 amino acids. CDR3 loop: CSVEGQTGTEAFF. The CDR3, as DNA: TGCAGCGTTGAAGGACAAACGGGGACTGAAGCTTTCTTT.

The V and J genes are TRBV20-1 and TRBJ2-5; 8 bases match TRBD1. The V gene end was trimmed by 0 bases and the J gene end by 5 bases; junction bases not matched to a gene: 14. CDR3 length equals 17 residues. Germline CDR1 and CDR2: DFQATT and SNEGSKA (reference sequence). CDR3 bases: TGCAGTGCTAGAGATCACTTAGGACAGGGTGGGAGGGAGACCCAGTACTTC. It is translated as CSARDHLGQGGRETQYF.

The J gene is TRBJ2-7, the V gene TRBV24-1; D might be TRBD2 (5 bases). The germline gives CDR1 KGHDR, CDR2 SFDVKD. Trimming took 9 bases from V and 5 from J, leaving 10 bases between them. This CDR3 is built from 11 residues. The CDR3 sequence: CATGSGDEQYF. CDR3 in DNA: TGTGCCACCGGGAGTGGGGACGAGCAGTACTTC.

The rearrangement joins TRBV5-1 to TRBJ1-1, with TRBD1 as a possible D gene (5 bases). V was clipped by 0 bases and J by 8 bases, with 14 bases between them. Germline V gene data show CDR1 as SGHRS and CDR2 as YFSETQ. CDR3 length: 14 amino acids. CDR3: CASSLEGVDSEAFF. As DNA, the CDR3 is TGCGCCAGCAGCTTGGAAGGGGTTGACTCGGAAGCTTTCTTT.

The chain links TRBV7-2 to TRBJ2-5; a weak D match, TRBD1 (6 bases). CDR3 length: 13 residues. CDR1 is SGHTA, CDR2 FQGNSA, per germline. The V and J ends lost 5 bases and 3 bases respectively, with 10 bases between them. The CDR3 DNA reads TGTGCCAGCAGCCCCCACAGGGAAGAGACCCAGTACTTC. This translates into CASSPHREETQYF. The full variable domain, with the rest looked up from reference TRBV7-2 and TRBJ2-5, is GAGVSQSPSNKVTEKGKDVELRCDPISGHTALYWYRQSLGQGLEFLIYFQGNSAPDKSGLPSDRFSAERTGGSVSTLTIQRTQQEDSAVYLCASSPHREETQYFGPGTRLLVL.

The chain employs TRBV2 and TRBJ1-1; no definite D call. CDR1 is SNHLY and CDR2 is FYNNEI in the germline V gene. This CDR3 region has 12 residues. Trimming pared 0 bases from V and 7 bases from J, leaving 6 bases between. The CDR3 nucleotides are TGTGCCAGCAGTGAAGCGCCCTATGAAGCTTTCTTT. This encodes CASSEAPYEAFF.

The chain combines TRBV4-1 with TRBJ2-1; no definite D call. Trimming stripped 1 base from V and 0 bases from J, with 10 bases between. Germline lookup yields CDR1 MGHRA and CDR2 YSYEKL. This CDR3 has 16 amino acids. Written as DNA, the CDR3 is TGCGCCAGCAGCCAAGGTCTTTTGTTCTCCTACAATGAGCAGTTCTTC. Translating it yields CASSQGLLFSYNEQFF.

The V call is TRBV5-4, the J call TRBJ1-6; possible D gene TRBD1, 5 bases. Germline CDR1 is SGHNT and CDR2 is YYREEE (reference sequence). This CDR3 is 13 amino acids long. V shed 7 bases and J shed 1 base, with 6 bases lying between them. The CDR3 loop is CASAGSYNSPLHF. The CDR3 region has the DNA TGTGCCAGCGCAGGGTCCTATAATTCACCCCTCCACTTT. Supplemented by reference TRBV5-4 and TRBJ1-6, the full variable domain reads ETGVTQSPTHLIKTRGQQVTLRCSSQSGHNTVSWYQQALGQGPQFIFQYYREEENGRGNFPPRFSGLQFPNYSSELNVNALELDDSALYLCASAGSYNSPLHFGNGTRLTVT.

The chain couples TRBV29-1 to TRBJ2-3; D gene uncertain. CDR3 length equals 13 residues. Germline V gene lookup returns CDR1 SQVTM and CDR2 ANQGSEA. V was pared by 7 bases and J by 0 bases, with 11 bases between. CDR3 residues: CSGSATSTDTQYF. Written as DNA, the CDR3 is TGCAGCGGCTCGGCTACTAGCACAGATACGCAGTATTTT.

CDR3 amino acids: CASSVRLSSYNEQFF. CDR3 DNA sequence: TGTGCCAGCAGTGTCCGCCTCTCCTCCTACAATGAGCAGTTCTTC. This chain joins TRBV2 and TRBJ2-1; D ambiguous. Germline values: CDR1 SNHLY, CDR2 FYNNEI. V dropped 4 bases and J dropped 0 bases, with 10 bases sitting between them. The CDR3 runs to 15 residues.

This sequence joins TRBV29-1 and TRBJ2-7, with 7 bases aligning to TRBD1. The trim removed 4 bases at V and 5 bases at J, leaving 8 bases unmatched. The CDR3 loop spans 13 amino acids. Germline V lookup: CDR1 SQVTM, CDR2 ANQGSEA. Here the CDR3 reads CSVGQGEWDEQYF. The CDR3 DNA is TGCAGCGTTGGGCAGGGGGAATGGGACGAGCAGTACTTC.

The rearrangement uses TRBV19 and TRBJ1-1; a possible D gene is TRBD1 (5 bases). Trimming cost V 3 bases and J 10 bases, with 15 bases left between them. Germline CDR1 is LNHDA and CDR2 is SQIVND (reference sequence). The CDR3 covers 13 residues. CDR3 bases: TGTGCCAGTAGTATTTCGCGGGACGTTGGAGCTTTCTTT. Amino acid sequence: CASSISRDVGAFF.

The V and J genes are TRBV14 and TRBJ2-3, with a weak D call TRBD1 (6 bases). V was pared by 1 base and J by 7 bases, with 12 bases between. The CDR3 length is 14 residues. The germline gives CDR1 SGHDN, CDR2 FVKESK. Here the CDR3 reads CASSQVTGSNTQYF. Written as DNA, the CDR3 is TGTGCCAGCAGCCAAGTGACAGGCTCAAATACGCAGTATTTT. Full variable domain (missing parts from reference TRBV14 and TRBJ2-3): EAGVTQFPSHSVIEKGQTVTLRCDPISGHDNLYWYRRVMGKEIKFLLHFVKESKQDESGMPNNRFLAERTGGTYSTLKVQPAELEDSGVYFCASSQVTGSNTQYFGPGTRLTVL.

The V call is TRBV4-2, the J call TRBJ2-7; D is unclear. The germline V and J ends were trimmed by 0 bases and 4 bases, with 7 bases remaining between them. The germline V gene encodes CDR1 LGHNA and CDR2 YNFKEQ. The CDR3 is 13 amino acids. This chain's CDR3 is CASSQDMGYEQYF. DNA for the CDR3: TGTGCCAGCAGCCAAGATATGGGGTACGAGCAGTACTTC.